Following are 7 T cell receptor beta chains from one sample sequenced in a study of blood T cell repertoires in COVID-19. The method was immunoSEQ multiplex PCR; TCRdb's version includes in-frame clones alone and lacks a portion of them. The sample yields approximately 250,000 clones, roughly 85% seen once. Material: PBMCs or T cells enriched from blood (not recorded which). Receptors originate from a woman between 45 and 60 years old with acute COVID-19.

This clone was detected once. Here the CDR3 reads CASSLDSAANYGYTF. DNA for the CDR3: TGTGCCAGCAGCTTAGATAGTGCGGCTAACTATGGCTACACCTTC. The chain couples TRBV7-8 to TRBJ1-2; D remains ambiguous. Germline loops: CDR1 SGHVS, CDR2 FQNEAQ. The CDR3 extends over 15 amino acids. V lost 1 base and J 0 bases, leaving 9 bases between the germline ends.

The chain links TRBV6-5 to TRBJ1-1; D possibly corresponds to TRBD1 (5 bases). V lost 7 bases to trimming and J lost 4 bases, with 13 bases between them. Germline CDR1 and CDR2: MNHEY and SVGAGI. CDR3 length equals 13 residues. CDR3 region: CASKGREVTEAFF. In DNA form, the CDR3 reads TGTGCCAGCAAAGGCAGGGAGGTCACTGAAGCTTTCTTT.

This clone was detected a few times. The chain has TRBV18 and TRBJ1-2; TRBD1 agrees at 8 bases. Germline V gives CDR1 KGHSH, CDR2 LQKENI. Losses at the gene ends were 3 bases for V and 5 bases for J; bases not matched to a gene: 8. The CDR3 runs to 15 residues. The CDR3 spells CASSPGQGSSYGYTF. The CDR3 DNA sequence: TGTGCCAGCTCACCCGGACAGGGCTCCTCATATGGCTACACCTTC.

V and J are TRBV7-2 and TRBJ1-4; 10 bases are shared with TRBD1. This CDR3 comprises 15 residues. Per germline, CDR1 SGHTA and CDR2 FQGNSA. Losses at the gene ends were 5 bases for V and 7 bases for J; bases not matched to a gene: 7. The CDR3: CASSPRQGAFEKLFF. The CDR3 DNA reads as TGTGCCAGCAGCCCTCGACAGGGGGCGTTTGAAAAACTGTTTTTT.

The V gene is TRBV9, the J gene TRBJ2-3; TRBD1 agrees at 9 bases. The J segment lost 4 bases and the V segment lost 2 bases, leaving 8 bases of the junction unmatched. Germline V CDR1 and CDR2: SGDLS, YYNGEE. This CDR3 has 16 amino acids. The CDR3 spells CASSVLQGAQADTQYF. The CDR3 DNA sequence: TGTGCCAGCAGCGTCCTACAGGGGGCGCAGGCAGATACGCAGTATTTT. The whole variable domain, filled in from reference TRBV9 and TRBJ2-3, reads DSGVTQTPKHLITATGQRVTLRCSPRSGDLSVYWYQQSLDQGLQFLIQYYNGEERAKGNILERFSAQQFPDLHSELNLSSLELGDSALYFCASSVLQGAQADTQYFGPGTRLTVL.

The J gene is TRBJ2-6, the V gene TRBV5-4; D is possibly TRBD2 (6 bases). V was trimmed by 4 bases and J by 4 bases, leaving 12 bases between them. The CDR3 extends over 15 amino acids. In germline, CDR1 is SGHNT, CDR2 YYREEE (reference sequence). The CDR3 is CASSEEGPGANVLTF. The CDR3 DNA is TGTGCCAGCAGCGAGGAGGGGCCCGGGGCCAACGTCCTGACTTTC.

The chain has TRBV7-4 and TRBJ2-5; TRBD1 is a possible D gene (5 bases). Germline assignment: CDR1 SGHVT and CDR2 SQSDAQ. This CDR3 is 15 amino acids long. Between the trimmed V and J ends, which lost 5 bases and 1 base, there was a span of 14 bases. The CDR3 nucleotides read TGTGCCAGCAGCCCATACGGAGACAGCCAAGAGACCCAGTACTTC. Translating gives CASSPYGDSQETQYF. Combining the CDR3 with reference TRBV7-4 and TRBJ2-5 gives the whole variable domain GAGVSQSPRYKVAKRGRDVALRCDSISGHVTLYWYRQTLGQGSEVLTYSQSDAQRDKSGRPSGRFSAERPERSVSTLKIQRTEQGDSAVYLCASSPYGDSQETQYFGPGTRLLVL.